A single sample is the source of the 30 T cell receptor beta chains below, sequenced in a study of control samples from healthy donors and cancer patients. Here immunoSEQ multiplex PCR was the method, and the copy in TCRdb shows in-frame clones only, minus some. Of roughly 370,000 clones in the sample, 90% were seen once. Material: PBMCs. Receptors were obtained from a man aged 40-55 years with head and neck cancer.

This clone was detected only a few times. V is TRBV6-1 and J is TRBJ1-5; TRBD1 might be the D (6 bases). The CDR3 is 15 residues long. V lost 2 bases to trimming and J lost 5 bases, with 13 bases between them. Germline V gene lookup returns CDR1 MNHNS and CDR2 SASEGT. CDR3 protein: CASSESGASHQPQHF. The CDR3 DNA is TGTGCCAGCAGTGAATCGGGGGCCTCCCATCAGCCCCAGCATTTT.

V gene TRBV19 combines with J gene TRBJ2-2, with D perhaps matching TRBD1 (5 bases). The V gene lost 1 base and the J gene lost 2 bases, with 8 bases spanning the gap. The CDR3 extends over 15 amino acids. Germline CDR1 reads LNHDA; CDR2 reads SQIVND (reference sequence). CDR3 sequence (DNA): TGTGCCAGTAGTATAGCCAGGGCCAACACCGGGGAGCTGTTTTTT. As protein: CASSIARANTGELFF.

V is TRBV5-4 and J is TRBJ2-5, with 8 positions matching TRBD1. The CDR3 contains 15 residues. Germline V gene data show CDR1 as SGHNT and CDR2 as YYREEE (reference sequence). The trim removed 1 base at V and 1 base at J, leaving 3 bases unmatched. Here the CDR3 reads CASSLSRGPQETQYF. In DNA, the CDR3 is TGTGCCAGCAGCTTGAGCAGGGGGCCCCAAGAGACCCAGTACTTC.

The sample holds one count of this clone. V gene TRBV29-1 combines with J gene TRBJ2-7; D might be TRBD2 (5 bases). Germline CDR1 is SQVTM and CDR2 is ANQGSEA. Trimming removed 4 bases at V and 2 bases at J, with 12 bases between. The CDR3 is 13 residues long. The DNA of the CDR3 is TGCAGCGTTGTTGGCAGCGGAGCCTACGAGCAGTACTTC. Residues: CSVVGSGAYEQYF.

V usage is TRBV28 and J usage is TRBJ1-6; D remains unclear. V was cut by 5 bases and J by 10 bases, with 21 bases left in between. Germline CDR1 is MDHEN and CDR2 is SYDVKM. This CDR3 contains 16 residues. The CDR3 bases are TGTGCCAGCAGTCCATTCACCCCCTCCCCCCCCTCACCCCTCCACTTT. It yields the protein CASSPFTPSPPSPLHF.

The genes are TRBV30 and TRBJ2-2; D is perhaps TRBD2 (7 bases). The CDR3 consists of 16 residues. V was cut by 0 bases and J by 5 bases, with 16 bases left in between. Germline CDR1 GTSNPN, CDR2 SVGIG (reference sequence). CDR3 region: CAWSVRQGRGTGELFF. The CDR3 nucleotides are TGTGCCTGGAGTGTACGCCAGGGGAGGGGGACCGGGGAGCTGTTTTTT.

The CDR3 coding sequence is TGTGCCAGCAGCCCCCCGGACAGGGCAAATTCACCCCTCCACTTT. Translation gives CASSPPDRANSPLHF. This chain uses TRBV11-2 with TRBJ1-6; 8 bases agree with TRBD1. This CDR3 region has 15 residues. Germline CDR1 SGHAT, CDR2 FQNNGV. The junction had 7 bases not matched to a gene; V was cut back by 5 bases and J by 7 bases.

Comment on this clone: At one boundary the junction diverges from the germline segment, which might be a read error. The chain uses TRBV11-2 and TRBJ1-5; weak D call: TRBD1 (6 bases). CDR3 length: 15 residues. From germline, CDR1 is SGHAT and CDR2 FQNNGV. CDR3 amino acids: CVSSSEGVGNQPQHF. The DNA for the CDR3 is TGTGTCAGCAGTTCCGAGGGGGTGGGCAATCAGCCCCAGCATTTT.

CDR3 sequence reads: CASSPGTALRGEKLFF. The DNA for the CDR3 is TGTGCCAGCTCACCAGGGACAGCCCTGAGGGGTGAAAAACTGTTTTTT. V is TRBV18 and J is TRBJ1-4; 7 positions match TRBD1. V lost 2 bases, J lost 7 bases, and 10 bases stayed unmatched. The CDR3 loop spans 16 amino acids. CDR1 is KGHSH, CDR2 LQKENI, per germline.

This chain joins TRBV30 and TRBJ2-3, with TRBD2 as a possible D gene (5 bases). Trimming removed 2 bases from V and 5 bases from J, with 14 bases in between. The CDR3 length is 14 residues. Looked up from germline, CDR1 is GTSNPN and CDR2 is SVGIG (reference sequence). For the CDR3, the DNA is TGTGCCTGGAGTCCGATAGCGAACGGAGATACGCAGTATTTT. Its translation: CAWSPIANGDTQYF.

This chain joins TRBV4-3 and TRBJ2-3, with D unclear. CDR1 is LGHNA and CDR2 is YSLEER in the germline V gene. The V end was cut by 0 bases, the J end by 3 bases, with 7 bases between. The CDR3 covers 14 residues. This CDR3 is CASSQDGRTDTQYF. DNA of the CDR3: TGCGCCAGCAGCCAAGATGGGCGTACAGATACGCAGTATTTT.

V and J are TRBV27 and TRBJ2-3; no firm D call. Per germline, CDR1 MNHEY and CDR2 SMNVEV (reference sequence). V was cut by 0 bases and J by 4 bases, with 8 bases left in between. The CDR3 spans 14 residues. CDR3 bases: TGTGCCAGCAGTTTATCGCCCCCCCCAGATACGCAGTATTTT. This sequence encodes CASSLSPPPDTQYF.

The rearrangement links TRBV2 to TRBJ1-2, with D hard to call. V lost 3 bases to trimming and J lost 8 bases, with 10 bases between them. The CDR3 length is 12 residues. Germline values: CDR1 SNHLY, CDR2 FYNNEI. The CDR3 DNA follows: TGTGCCAGCAGTGAGGCCCGTTACGGCTACACCTTC. Translating gives CASSEARYGYTF.

V gene TRBV9 combines with J gene TRBJ1-1; possible D gene TRBD1, 5 bases. CDR3 size: 15 residues. V lost 3 bases and J 3 bases, leaving 15 bases between the germline ends. Germline CDR1 is SGDLS and CDR2 is YYNGEE. The CDR3 is CASSGTGRGDTEAFF. CDR3 in DNA: TGTGCCAGCAGCGGTACAGGCCGGGGGGACACTGAAGCTTTCTTT.

The chain couples TRBV6-5 to TRBJ1-2; D might be TRBD1 (6 bases). Germline V gene lookup returns CDR1 MNHEY and CDR2 SVGAGI. V lost 0 bases to trimming and J lost 4 bases, with 9 bases between them. CDR3 length equals 14 residues. The CDR3 sequence: CASSYSRGAYGYTF. In DNA, the CDR3 is TGTGCCAGCAGTTACTCCCGGGGGGCCTATGGCTACACCTTC.

The chain couples TRBV14 to TRBJ2-6; TRBD1 agrees at 8 bases. Germline lookup yields CDR1 SGHDN and CDR2 FVKESK. The CDR3 sequence is 20 residues long. V was clipped by 0 bases and J by 0 bases; unmatched bases: 10. CDR3: CASSQEERGQGSSGANVLTF. CDR3 coding DNA: TGTGCCAGCAGCCAAGAGGAGAGAGGACAGGGCTCCTCTGGGGCCAACGTCCTGACTTTC.

The V and J genes are TRBV7-2 and TRBJ1-2; 9 bases are shared with TRBD1. CDR3 length equals 14 residues. V dropped 5 bases and J dropped 6; count of bases not matched to a gene: 7. Germline V lookup: CDR1 SGHTA, CDR2 FQGNSA. The CDR3 reads CASSTGTGSHGYTF. The CDR3 nucleotides read TGTGCCAGCAGCACCGGGACAGGGAGCCATGGCTACACCTTC.

This sequence joins TRBV5-1 and TRBJ2-2; TRBD1 aligns across 8 bases. The germline V gene encodes CDR1 SGHRS and CDR2 YFSETQ. With 0 bases clipped from V and 1 base from J, the junction kept 5 bases outside the gene matches. The CDR3 totals 17 residues. CDR3 in amino acids: CASSLVEGTGNTGELFF. Here the CDR3 DNA reads TGCGCCAGCAGCTTGGTGGAAGGGACAGGGAACACCGGGGAGCTGTTTTTT.

This chain connects TRBV6-2 or TRBV6-3 to TRBJ1-4; 7 positions agree with TRBD1. This CDR3 spans 16 amino acids. V shed 5 bases and J 3 bases; nucleotides not matched to a gene: 9. Germline V gene sequence: CDR1 MNHEY, CDR2 SVGEGT. Here the CDR3 DNA reads TGTGCCAGCAGTCCACCTGGACAGGAGGCTAATGAAAAACTGTTTTTT. Translation gives CASSPPGQEANEKLFF.

The CDR3 bases are TGTGCCAGCAGCGCCCTGGGGGGCACTGAAGCTTTCTTT. This sequence encodes CASSALGGTEAFF. The chain employs TRBV6-5 and TRBJ1-1, with D perhaps matching TRBD1 (5 bases). The germline gives CDR1 MNHEY, CDR2 SVGAGI. The CDR3 is 13 residues long. With 6 bases removed from V and 4 bases from J, the gap between germline ends came to 12 bases.

This clone was seen once. The chain employs TRBV30 and TRBJ1-5; D is ambiguous. The length of the CDR3 is 15 residues. Per the germline V gene, CDR1 is GTSNPN and CDR2 is SVGIG (reference sequence). The V end was cut by 5 bases, the J end by 1 base, with 15 bases between. The CDR3: CAWGEIDASNQPQHF. In DNA, the CDR3 is TGTGCCTGGGGCGAAATCGACGCCAGCAATCAGCCCCAGCATTTT.

The rearrangement joins TRBV24-1 to TRBJ1-2, with D perhaps TRBD1 (5 bases). Between the trimmed V and J ends, which lost 3 bases and 1 base, there was a span of 14 bases. The germline V gene has CDR1 KGHDR and CDR2 SFDVKD. CDR3 size: 16 residues. In DNA form, the CDR3 reads TGTGCCACCAGTGATGCAAGCCGGGACGGTAACTATGGCTACACCTTC. Protein sequence: CATSDASRDGNYGYTF.

The chain uses TRBV12-5 and TRBJ2-7, with D perhaps assigned TRBD1 or TRBD2 (6 bases each). Germline lookup yields CDR1 LGHNT and CDR2 FRNRAP. This CDR3 contains 18 residues. Trimming left V 0 bases short and J 0 bases short, with 18 bases between. The CDR3: CASGLVQGLAYSSYEQYF. CDR3 nucleotide sequence: TGTGCTAGTGGTTTGGTACAGGGCCTAGCGTATAGCTCCTACGAGCAGTACTTC.

The V call is TRBV27, the J call TRBJ2-7; 9 bases fit TRBD2. Trimming removed 5 bases from V and 2 bases from J; junction bases left unmatched: 10. This CDR3 has 16 amino acids. The germline gives CDR1 MNHEY, CDR2 SMNVEV (reference sequence). The CDR3, as DNA: TGTGCCAGCAGTCAATTGGCGGGGGGGGATCCCTACGAGCAGTACTTC. Translating it yields CASSQLAGGDPYEQYF.

The rearrangement joins TRBV7-9 to TRBJ2-1, with 12 bases matching TRBD2. After removal of 7 bases from V and 8 bases from J, the junction contained 6 bases not matched to a gene. The CDR3 length is 14 residues. Per germline, CDR1 SEHNR and CDR2 FQNEAQ (reference sequence). CDR3: CASTTSGGLYEQFF. In nucleotides, the CDR3 is TGTGCCAGCACCACTAGCGGGGGGTTGTATGAGCAGTTCTTC.

The chain joins TRBV7-2 to TRBJ1-4, with D hard to call. This CDR3 is built from 13 residues. Germline V gene sequence: CDR1 SGHTA, CDR2 FQGNSA. Deletions cut 7 bases from V and 5 bases from J, with 11 bases between. The CDR3 reads CASTLGVNEKLFF. The CDR3 nucleotides read TGTGCCAGCACCCTAGGAGTAAATGAAAAACTGTTTTTT. Drawing the rest from reference TRBV7-2 and TRBJ1-4, the complete variable domain is GAGVSQSPSNKVTEKGKDVELRCDPISGHTALYWYRQSLGQGLEFLIYFQGNSAPDKSGLPSDRFSAERTGGSVSTLTIQRTQQEDSAVYLCASTLGVNEKLFFGSGTQLSVL.

This chain uses TRBV9 with TRBJ1-1; TRBD1 might be the D (5 bases). The CDR3 is 16 residues long. Looked up from germline, CDR1 is SGDLS and CDR2 is YYNGEE. With 0 bases removed from V and 0 bases from J, the gap between germline ends came to 12 bases. CDR3 residues: CASSVEPGLLNTEAFF. Here the CDR3 DNA reads TGTGCCAGCAGCGTAGAGCCGGGACTGCTGAACACTGAAGCTTTCTTT.

This clone was counted only a few times. The chain combines TRBV3-1 (or the pseudogene TRBV3-2) with TRBJ2-7; D uncertain. The CDR3 has 15 residues. V was pared by 1 base and J by 3 bases, with 13 bases between. Germline loops: CDR1 LGHDT, CDR2 YNNKEL (reference sequence). CDR3: CASSQGWLVDYEQYF. DNA of the CDR3: TGTGCCAGCAGCCAAGGGTGGTTGGTAGACTACGAGCAGTACTTC.

The chain is built from TRBV28 and TRBJ2-3; D unclear. The germline V gene encodes CDR1 MDHEN and CDR2 SYDVKM. V gave up 3 bases and J gave up 0 bases, with 10 bases separating them. The CDR3 loop spans 15 amino acids. The CDR3 spells CASSFGLPSTDTQYF. CDR3 bases: TGTGCCAGCAGTTTCGGCCTCCCGAGCACAGATACGCAGTATTTT.

The gene calls are TRBV5-1 and TRBJ1-6; no definite D call. The germline V gene encodes CDR1 SGHRS and CDR2 YFSETQ. This CDR3 has 14 amino acids. Trimming left V 0 bases short and J 7 bases short, with 8 bases between. The CDR3 protein is CASSLAGGNSPLHF. The CDR3 DNA reads as TGCGCCAGCAGCTTGGCCGGAGGGAATTCACCCCTCCACTTT.